These 14 T cell receptor beta chains were sequenced from one sample in a study of T cells after posttransplantation cyclophosphamide. A marrow graft followed busulfan-fludarabine conditioning, with cyclophosphamide on days +3 and +4. Some clones are missing from TCRdb's copy, which holds only in-frame ones; the method was immunoSEQ multiplex PCR. Here the sample spans about 19,000 clones, under 80% being singletons. This specimen was PBMCs, taken after an allogeneic stem cell transplant with post-transplant cyclophosphamide. These receptor sequences come from a male patient aged 30 to 39 who received an allogeneic stem cell transplant from a related donor, was CMV-positive, and had acute GVHD only. Some T cells may originate from the graft donor.

The chain is built from TRBV5-1 and TRBJ2-3; the D gene is possibly TRBD1 (7 bases). Trimming stripped 5 bases from V and 0 bases from J, with 16 bases between. This CDR3 spans 16 amino acids. From germline, CDR1 is SGHRS and CDR2 YFSETQ. For the CDR3, the DNA is TGCGCCAGCAGGGAGGGGGCCGGTTTGAGCACAGATACGCAGTATTTT. Amino acid sequence: CASREGAGLSTDTQYF.

The rearrangement joins TRBV7-2 to TRBJ2-5; D possibly corresponds to TRBD2 (6 bases). Trimming pared 2 bases from V and 4 bases from J, leaving 14 bases between. Germline CDR1 SGHTA, CDR2 FQGNSA. The length of the CDR3 is 15 residues. This CDR3 is CASSLRGAVVETQYF. CDR3 nucleotide sequence: TGTGCCAGCAGCTTACGCGGGGCGGTGGTAGAGACCCAGTACTTC.

V gene TRBV28 combines with J gene TRBJ1-1; tentatively, D is TRBD1 (5 bases). CDR1 and CDR2 from the germline V gene are MDHEN and SYDVKM. The CDR3 totals 13 residues. The V and J ends lost 6 bases and 6 bases respectively, with 14 bases between them. The CDR3, as DNA: TGTGCCAGCAGAAAGACAGCTCTCGCTGAAGCTTTCTTT. It codes for CASRKTALAEAFF.

This clone turned up a few times. The rearrangement joins TRBV4-3 to TRBJ2-7; 8 nucleotides align to TRBD1. With V trimmed by 0 bases and J by 2 bases, 3 bases remained unmatched. Germline CDR1 reads LGHNA; CDR2 reads YSLEER. This CDR3 contains 15 residues. CDR3 in DNA: TGCGCCAGCAGCCAAGACGGACAGGGCCCCTACGAGCAGTACTTC. It yields the protein CASSQDGQGPYEQYF.

This clone was counted a single time. DNA for the CDR3: TGTGCCAGCAGCTTAGGGCTCCGCGGGGGCCGTAATGAAAAACTGTTTTTT. Amino acid sequence: CASSLGLRGGRNEKLFF. This chain links TRBV11-2 with TRBJ1-4; the D gene is possibly TRBD1 (6 bases). Trimming removed 1 base from V and 4 bases from J, with 16 bases in between. Per germline, CDR1 SGHAT and CDR2 FQNNGV. This CDR3 contains 17 residues.

This clone appeared a few times. The rearrangement joins TRBV6-6 to TRBJ2-1; 10 bases are a match to TRBD1. CDR1 is MNHNY, CDR2 SVGAGI, per germline (reference sequence). This CDR3 contains 15 residues. The junction had 11 bases not matched to a gene; V was cut back by 5 bases and J by 10 bases. This CDR3 is CASSNRDRGEWEQFF. As DNA, the CDR3 is TGTGCCAGCAGTAACCGGGACAGGGGAGAATGGGAGCAGTTCTTC.

V is TRBV9 and J is TRBJ1-2, with unresolved D. Germline-derived CDR1 and CDR2 are SGDLS and YYNGEE. V was trimmed by 4 bases and J by 2 bases, leaving 9 bases between them. CDR3 length: 13 residues. The DNA for the CDR3 is TGTGCCAGCAGCCCCACTCGGAACTATGGCTACACCTTC. Its protein is CASSPTRNYGYTF.

As for this clone: This likely traces to a read error, being one base from a far larger clone. The chain has TRBV5-6 and TRBJ1-3, with TRBD1 matching over 8 bases. The V gene end was trimmed by 0 bases and the J gene end by 4 bases; junction bases not matched to a gene: 6. Germline CDR1 and CDR2: SGHDT and YYEEEE. This CDR3 spans 16 amino acids. The CDR3 nucleotides read TGTGCCAGCAGCTTGGACGGACAGGGACAAGGAAACACCATATATTTT. Encoded protein: CASSLDGQGQGNTIYF.

The rearrangement uses TRBV5-1 and TRBJ2-7, with D maybe TRBD1 (6 bases). V lost 7 bases to trimming and J lost 1 base, with 24 bases between them. Germline loops: CDR1 SGHRS, CDR2 YFSETQ. CDR3 size: 17 residues. CDR3: CASAISSGTHSSYEQYF. CDR3 bases: TGCGCCAGCGCTATCAGCTCCGGGACACACTCTTCCTACGAGCAGTACTTC. Complete variable domain (other parts from reference TRBV5-1 and TRBJ2-7): KAGVTQTPRYLIKTRGQQVTLSCSPISGHRSVSWYQQTPGQGLQFLFEYFSETQRNKGNFPGRFSGRQFSNSRSEMNVSTLELGDSALYLCASAISSGTHSSYEQYFGPGTRLTVT.

The J gene is TRBJ1-1, the V gene TRBV28; D uncertain. The CDR3 contains 13 residues. CDR1 and CDR2 from the germline V gene are MDHEN and SYDVKM. Trimming stripped 2 bases from V and 7 bases from J, with 11 bases between. The CDR3 coding sequence is TGTGCCAGCAGTTTAACGCAGTCCATTGAAGCTTTCTTT. It specifies CASSLTQSIEAFF.

There are a few counts of this clone. CDR3 protein: CASSSWTGANYGYTF. The DNA of the CDR3 is TGTGCCAGCAGTTCGTGGACAGGGGCTAACTATGGCTACACCTTC. The chain recombines TRBV6-5 with TRBJ1-2; 9 nucleotides align to TRBD1. This CDR3 is built from 15 residues. The junction had 3 bases not matched to a gene; V was cut back by 4 bases and J by 0 bases. CDR1 MNHEY and CDR2 SVGAGI come from the germline V gene.

This chain connects TRBV7-2 to TRBJ2-2; D unclear. Germline values: CDR1 SGHTA, CDR2 FQGNSA. The CDR3 is 15 amino acids. Deletions cut 1 base from V and 0 bases from J, with 6 bases between. CDR3 sequence: CASSLGISNTGELFF. Here the CDR3 DNA reads TGTGCCAGCAGCTTAGGTATATCGAACACCGGGGAGCTGTTTTTT. The full variable domain, its missing parts supplied by reference TRBV7-2 and TRBJ2-2, is GAGVSQSPSNKVTEKGKDVELRCDPISGHTALYWYRQSLGQGLEFLIYFQGNSAPDKSGLPSDRFSAERTGGSVSTLTIQRTQQEDSAVYLCASSLGISNTGELFFGEGSRLTVL.

This clone was recorded many times. V is TRBV7-9 and J is TRBJ1-6; 9 bases agree with TRBD1. Germline V gene lookup returns CDR1 SEHNR and CDR2 FQNEAQ (reference sequence). The CDR3 runs to 17 residues. After removal of 4 bases from V and 9 bases from J, the junction contained 13 bases not matched to a gene. This CDR3 is CASSSHDGQGQGSPLHF. CDR3 sequence (DNA): TGTGCCAGCAGCTCTCACGACGGACAGGGACAGGGTTCACCCCTCCACTTT.

This clone was counted only a few times. It is likely a read error: a sequence one base away is far more abundant. The rearrangement uses TRBV4-2 and TRBJ2-6; possible D gene TRBD1, 6 bases. Trimming took off 0 bases at V and 2 bases at J, with 26 bases between the two ends. Germline CDR1 reads LGHNA; CDR2 reads YNFKEQ. The CDR3 runs 22 residues. CDR3 protein: CASSQDLMTVDSLFAGANVLTF. The DNA of the CDR3 is TGTGCCAGCAGCCAAGATCTTATGACGGTGGACAGTTTATTTGCTGGGGCCAACGTCCTGACTTTC.